The present T cell receptor beta chain was sequenced within a study of shared clonotypes between healthy human individuals. CD8 cells classed as naive were CD45RO-negative and positively selected for CCR7, excluding terminally differentiated effector memory CD45RA+ cells. The data were produced by immunoSEQ multiplex PCR, yet TCRdb's version contains in-frame clones alone and is incomplete. This table holds about 1,900,000 clones, about 95% found once. Germline CDR1 and CDR2: SQVTM and ANQGSEA. Trimming cost V 1 base and J 6 bases, with 6 bases left between them. This CDR3 has 11 amino acids. The rearrangement joins TRBV29-1 to TRBJ1-1; D is ambiguous. Sequenced: naive CD8+ T cells sorted from blood. The receptor comes from a man aged 18 to 30 in good health. The CDR3: CSVEGGSEAFF. In nucleotides, the CDR3 is TGCAGCGTTGAAGGCGGGTCTGAAGCTTTCTTT.